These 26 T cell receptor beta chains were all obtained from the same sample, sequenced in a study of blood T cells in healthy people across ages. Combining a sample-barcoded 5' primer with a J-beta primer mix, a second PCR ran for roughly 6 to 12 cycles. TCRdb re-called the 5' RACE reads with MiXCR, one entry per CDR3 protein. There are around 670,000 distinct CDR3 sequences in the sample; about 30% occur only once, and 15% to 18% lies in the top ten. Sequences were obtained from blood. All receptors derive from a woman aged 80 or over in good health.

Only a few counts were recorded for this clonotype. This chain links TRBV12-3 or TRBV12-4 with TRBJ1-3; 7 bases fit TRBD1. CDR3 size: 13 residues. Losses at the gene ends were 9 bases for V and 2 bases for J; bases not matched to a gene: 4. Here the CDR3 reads CASQRGPGNTIYF. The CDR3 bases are TGTGCCAGTCAAAGGGGGCCTGGAAACACCATATATTTT.

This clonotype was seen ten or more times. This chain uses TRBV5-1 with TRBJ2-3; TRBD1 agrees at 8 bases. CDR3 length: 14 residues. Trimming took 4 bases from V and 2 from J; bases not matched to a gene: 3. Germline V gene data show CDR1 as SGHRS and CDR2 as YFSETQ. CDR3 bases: TGCGCCAGCAGCCGACAGGGGCCCACAGATACGCAGTATTTT. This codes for CASSRQGPTDTQYF.

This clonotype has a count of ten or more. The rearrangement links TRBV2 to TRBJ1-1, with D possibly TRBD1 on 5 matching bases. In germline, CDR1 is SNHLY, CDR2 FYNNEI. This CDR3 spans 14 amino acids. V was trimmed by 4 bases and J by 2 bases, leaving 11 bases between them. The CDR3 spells CASSVRQYNTEAFF. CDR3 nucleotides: TGTGCCAGCAGTGTTCGACAGTATAACACTGAAGCTTTCTTT. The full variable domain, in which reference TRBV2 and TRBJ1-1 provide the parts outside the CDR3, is EPEVTQTPSHQVTQMGQEVILRCVPISNHLYFYWYRQILGQKVEFLVSFYNNEISEKSEIFDDQFSVERPDGSNFTLKIRSTKLEDSAMYFCASSVRQYNTEAFFGQGTRLTVV.

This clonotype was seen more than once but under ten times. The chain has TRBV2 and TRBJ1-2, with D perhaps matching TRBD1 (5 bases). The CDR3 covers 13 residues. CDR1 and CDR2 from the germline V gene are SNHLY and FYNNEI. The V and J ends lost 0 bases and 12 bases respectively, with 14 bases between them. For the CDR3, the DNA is TGTGCCAGCAGTGAAGCGCGGGGGGGTGCCGACACCTTC. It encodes CASSEARGGADTF.

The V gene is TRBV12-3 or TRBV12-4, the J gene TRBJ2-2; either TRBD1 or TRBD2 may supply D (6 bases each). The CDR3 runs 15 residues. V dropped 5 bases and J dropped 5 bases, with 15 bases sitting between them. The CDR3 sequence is CASSLPGAITGELFF. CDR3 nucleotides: TGTGCCAGCAGTCTCCCGGGGGCAATTACCGGGGAGCTGTTTTTT.

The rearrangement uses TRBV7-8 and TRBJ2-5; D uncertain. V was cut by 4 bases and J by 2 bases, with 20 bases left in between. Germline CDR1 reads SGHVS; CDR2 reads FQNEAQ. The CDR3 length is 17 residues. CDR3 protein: CASSSIHSESLQETQYF. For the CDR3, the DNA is TGTGCCAGCAGCTCAATCCATTCAGAATCGCTGCAAGAGACCCAGTACTTC. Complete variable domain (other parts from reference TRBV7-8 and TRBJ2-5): GAGVSQSPRYKVAKRGQDVALRCDPISGHVSLFWYQQALGQGPEFLTYFQNEAQLDKSGLPSDRFFAERPEGSVSTLKIQRTQQEDSAVYLCASSSIHSESLQETQYFGPGTRLLVL.

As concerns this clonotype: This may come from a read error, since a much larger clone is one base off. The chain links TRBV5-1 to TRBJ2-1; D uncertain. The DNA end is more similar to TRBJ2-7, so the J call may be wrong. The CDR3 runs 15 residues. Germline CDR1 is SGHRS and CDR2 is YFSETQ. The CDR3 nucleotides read TGCGCCAGCAGCTTGGGTCAGGCTGGCTACAATGAGCAGTACTTC. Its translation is CASSLGQAGYNEQYF.

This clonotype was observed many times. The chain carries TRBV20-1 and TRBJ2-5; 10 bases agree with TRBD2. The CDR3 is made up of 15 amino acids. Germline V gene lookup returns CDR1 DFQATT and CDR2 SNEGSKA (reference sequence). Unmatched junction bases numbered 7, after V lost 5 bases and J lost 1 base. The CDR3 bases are TGCAGTGCTTCTCCCTCTAGCGGGGGCCAAGAGACCCAGTACTTC. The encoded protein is CSASPSSGGQETQYF.

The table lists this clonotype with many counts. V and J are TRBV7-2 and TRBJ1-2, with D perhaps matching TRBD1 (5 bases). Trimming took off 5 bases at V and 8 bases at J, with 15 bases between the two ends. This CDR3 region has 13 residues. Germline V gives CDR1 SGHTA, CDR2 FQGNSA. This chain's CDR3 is CASSLTVPRGYTF. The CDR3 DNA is TGTGCCAGCAGCCTGACAGTTCCTAGAGGCTACACCTTC.

The CDR3 sequence: CACSRSGGNTEAFF. In nucleotides, the CDR3 is TGTGCCTGTTCCCGATCAGGAGGAAACACTGAAGCTTTCTTT. The genes are TRBV30 and TRBJ1-1; D call uncertain. V lost 6 bases and J 2 bases, leaving 16 bases between the germline ends. The CDR3 has 14 amino acids. Germline assignment: CDR1 GTSNPN and CDR2 SVGIG (reference sequence). Variable domain in full (rest from reference TRBV30 and TRBJ1-1): SQTIHQWPATLVQPVGSPLSLECTVEGTSNPNLYWYRQAAGRGLQLLFYSVGIGQISSEVPQNLSASRPQDRQFILSSKKLLLSDSGFYLCACSRSGGNTEAFFGQGTRLTVV.

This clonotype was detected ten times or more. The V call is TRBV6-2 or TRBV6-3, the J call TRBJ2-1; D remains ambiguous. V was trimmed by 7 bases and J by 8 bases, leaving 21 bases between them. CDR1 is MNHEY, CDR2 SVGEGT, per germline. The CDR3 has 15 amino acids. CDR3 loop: CASTDRTEATYEQFF. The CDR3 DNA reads TGTGCCAGCACTGACCGGACCGAAGCGACCTATGAGCAGTTCTTC.

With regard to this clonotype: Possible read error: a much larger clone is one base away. CDR3 nucleotides: TGTGCCAGCAGCTTAACCAGGGGGGGAAAAAACGTTCAGTACTTC. Translating gives CASSLTRGGKNVQYF. The chain has TRBV7-6 and TRBJ2-7; D may match TRBD1 or TRBD2 (7 bases each). Germline V gene data show CDR1 as SGHVS and CDR2 as FNYEAQ. The V gene lost 2 bases and the J gene lost 10 bases, with 21 bases spanning the gap. The CDR3 is 15 residues long.

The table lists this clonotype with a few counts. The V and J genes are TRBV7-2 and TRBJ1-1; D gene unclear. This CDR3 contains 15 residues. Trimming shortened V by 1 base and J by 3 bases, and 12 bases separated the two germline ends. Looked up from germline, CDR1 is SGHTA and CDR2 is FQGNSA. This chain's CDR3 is CASSLDHLGDTEAFF. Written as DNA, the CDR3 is TGTGCCAGCAGCTTAGATCACTTGGGAGACACTGAAGCTTTCTTT.

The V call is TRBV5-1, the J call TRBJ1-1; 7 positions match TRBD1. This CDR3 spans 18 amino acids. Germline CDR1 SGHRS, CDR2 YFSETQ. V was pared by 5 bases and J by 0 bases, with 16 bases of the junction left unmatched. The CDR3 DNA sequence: TGCGCCAGCAGTCAATCCCCGGGACAGCTACCGCTGAACACTGAAGCTTTCTTT. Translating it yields CASSQSPGQLPLNTEAFF.

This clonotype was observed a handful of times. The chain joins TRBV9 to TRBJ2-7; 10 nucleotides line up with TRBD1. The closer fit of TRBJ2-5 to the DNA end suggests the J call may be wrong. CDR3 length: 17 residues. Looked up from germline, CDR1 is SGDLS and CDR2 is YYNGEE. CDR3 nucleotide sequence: TGTGCCAGCAGCACCTACCTCGACAGGGGGCTTCGGGAGACCCAGTACTTC. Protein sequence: CASSTYLDRGLRETQYF.

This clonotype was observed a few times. CDR3 nucleotides: TGTGCCAGCAGTTCTGGTGCTTCGGGCTACACCTTC. This gives the protein CASSSGASGYTF. The chain carries TRBV6-5 and TRBJ1-2; D gene uncertain. Germline CDR1 and CDR2: MNHEY and SVGAGI. The CDR3 loop spans 12 amino acids. Between the trimmed V and J ends, which lost 4 bases and 8 bases, there was a span of 11 bases.

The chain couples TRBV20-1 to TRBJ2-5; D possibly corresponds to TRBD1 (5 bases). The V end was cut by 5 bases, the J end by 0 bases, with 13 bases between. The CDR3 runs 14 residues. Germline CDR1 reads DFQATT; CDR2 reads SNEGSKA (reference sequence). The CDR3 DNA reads TGCAGTGCTCGGCGCGACAGCGACCAAGAGACCCAGTACTTC. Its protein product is CSARRDSDQETQYF.

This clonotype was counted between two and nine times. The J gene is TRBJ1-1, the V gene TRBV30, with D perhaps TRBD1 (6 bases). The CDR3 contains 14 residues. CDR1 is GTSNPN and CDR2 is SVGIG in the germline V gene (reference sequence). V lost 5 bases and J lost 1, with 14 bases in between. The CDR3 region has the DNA TGTGCCTGGGTCAAGCAGGGGTCGAACACTGAAGCTTTCTTT. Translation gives CAWVKQGSNTEAFF.

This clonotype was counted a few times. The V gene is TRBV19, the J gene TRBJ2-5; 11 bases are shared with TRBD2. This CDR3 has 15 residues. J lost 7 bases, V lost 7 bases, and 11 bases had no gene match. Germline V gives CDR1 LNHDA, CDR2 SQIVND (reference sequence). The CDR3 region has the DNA TGTGCCAGTACAACTAGCGGGGGAACCACCGGGACCCAGTACTTC. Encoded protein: CASTTSGGTTGTQYF.

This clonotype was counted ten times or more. The CDR3 loop reads CASSFGQGVYEQYF. The CDR3 DNA follows: TGTGCCAGCAGCTTCGGACAGGGAGTCTACGAGCAGTACTTC. V usage is TRBV7-2 and J usage is TRBJ2-7, with TRBD1 matching over 8 bases. The CDR3 loop spans 14 amino acids. CDR1 and CDR2 (germline): SGHTA, FQGNSA. Trimming removed 3 bases from V and 3 bases from J; junction bases left unmatched: 4.

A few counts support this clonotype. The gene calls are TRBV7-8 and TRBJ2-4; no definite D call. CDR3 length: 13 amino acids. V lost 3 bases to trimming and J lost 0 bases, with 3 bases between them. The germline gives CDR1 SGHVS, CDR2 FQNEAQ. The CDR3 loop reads CASSFTAKNIQYF. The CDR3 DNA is TGTGCCAGCAGCTTTACAGCCAAAAACATTCAGTACTTC.

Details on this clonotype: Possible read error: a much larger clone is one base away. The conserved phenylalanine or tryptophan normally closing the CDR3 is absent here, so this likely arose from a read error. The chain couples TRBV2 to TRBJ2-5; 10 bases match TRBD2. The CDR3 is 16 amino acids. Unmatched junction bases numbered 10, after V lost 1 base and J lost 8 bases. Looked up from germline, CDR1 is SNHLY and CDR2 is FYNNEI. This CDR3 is CASSEEQRGGWETQYV. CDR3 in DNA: TGTGCCAGCAGTGAAGAACAGCGGGGGGGTTGGGAAACCCAGTACGTC.

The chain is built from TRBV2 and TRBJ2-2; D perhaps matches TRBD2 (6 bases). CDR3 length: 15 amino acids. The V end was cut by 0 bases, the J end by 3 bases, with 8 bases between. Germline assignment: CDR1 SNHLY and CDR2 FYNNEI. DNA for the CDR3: TGTGCCAGCAGTGAAGCCTCGGGGGACACCGGGGAGCTGTTTTTT. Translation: CASSEASGDTGELFF.

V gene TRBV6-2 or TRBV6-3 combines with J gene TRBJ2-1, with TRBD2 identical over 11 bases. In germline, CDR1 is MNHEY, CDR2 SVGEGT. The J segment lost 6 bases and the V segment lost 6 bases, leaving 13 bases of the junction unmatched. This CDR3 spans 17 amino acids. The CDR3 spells CASSQTELAGVINEQFF. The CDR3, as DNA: TGTGCCAGCAGCCAGACCGAACTAGCGGGGGTGATCAATGAGCAGTTCTTC.

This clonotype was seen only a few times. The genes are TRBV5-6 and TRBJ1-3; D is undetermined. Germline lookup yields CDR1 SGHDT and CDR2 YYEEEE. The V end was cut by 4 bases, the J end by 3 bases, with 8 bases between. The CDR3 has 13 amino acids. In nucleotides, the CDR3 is TGTGCCAGCAGCAGTAGAATTGGAAACACCATATATTTT. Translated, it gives CASSSRIGNTIYF.

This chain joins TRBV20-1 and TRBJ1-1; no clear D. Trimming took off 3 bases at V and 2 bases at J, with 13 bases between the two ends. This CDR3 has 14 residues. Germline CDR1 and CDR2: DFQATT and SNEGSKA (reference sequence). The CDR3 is CSASKAGRNTEAFF. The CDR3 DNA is TGCAGTGCTAGCAAAGCCGGGAGAAACACTGAAGCTTTCTTT.